These 16 T cell receptor beta chains were sequenced from one sample in a study of blood T cells in healthy people across ages. The authors ran a second PCR of roughly 6 to 12 cycles using a sample-barcoded 5' primer and a J-beta primer mix. TCRdb reprocessed the 5' RACE reads via MiXCR and lists one record per CDR3 protein. Among hundreds of thousands of distinct CDR3 sequences, roughly 35% were seen once, and the ten largest hold 10% to 15%. Source material: blood. Receptors were obtained from a man aged 18 to 30 in good health.

The genes are TRBV20-1 and TRBJ2-7; D call uncertain. This CDR3 is built from 12 residues. The V gene lost 6 bases and the J gene lost 0 bases, with 9 bases spanning the gap. Per germline, CDR1 DFQATT and CDR2 SNEGSKA (reference sequence). The CDR3 bases are TGCAGTGCAACCCCGTTCTCCTACGAGCAGTACTTC. It specifies CSATPFSYEQYF.

The chain couples TRBV2 to TRBJ2-2; D unresolved. Per germline, CDR1 SNHLY and CDR2 FYNNEI. The CDR3 sequence is 15 residues long. V was cut by 1 base and J by 3 bases, with 9 bases left in between. This chain's CDR3 is CASSEGPWDTGELFF. CDR3 nucleotides: TGTGCCAGCAGTGAAGGCCCATGGGACACCGGGGAGCTGTTTTTT.

This rearrangement joins TRBV5-1 to TRBJ1-2; D is possibly TRBD1 (5 bases). The CDR3 is 14 residues long. CDR1 is SGHRS, CDR2 YFSETQ, per germline. The germline V and J ends were trimmed by 1 base and 4 bases, with 11 bases remaining between them. The CDR3 coding sequence is TGCGCCAGCAGCTTGTCCCCAGGGTCCTATGGCTACACCTTC. It is translated as CASSLSPGSYGYTF.

The rearrangement joins TRBV12-3 or TRBV12-4 to TRBJ1-2, with D maybe TRBD1 (6 bases). CDR3 length equals 14 residues. Between the trimmed V and J ends, which lost 3 bases and 7 bases, there was a span of 15 bases. Written as DNA, the CDR3 is TGTGCCAGCAGTTTTACTCAGGGGCCTGTTGGCTACACCTTC. Translation: CASSFTQGPVGYTF.

This clonotype was seen more than once but under ten times. J is TRBJ2-1 and V is TRBV6-5; D is unclear. CDR3 size: 12 residues. The V and J ends lost 6 bases and 7 bases respectively, with 10 bases between them. In germline, CDR1 is MNHEY, CDR2 SVGAGI. The CDR3 DNA sequence: TGTGCCAGCAGCCGGACCGAGAATGAGCAGTTCTTC. This translates into CASSRTENEQFF.

A note on this clonotype: This sequence may be a read error, since a much larger clone differs from it by one base. The rearrangement uses TRBV20-1 and TRBJ2-5; no reliable D call. This CDR3 is built from 14 residues. V was cut by 0 bases and J by 3 bases, with 11 bases left in between. The V gene's germline CDR1 is DFQATT and CDR2 SNEGSKA (reference sequence). CDR3: CSARDFGLKETQYF. DNA for the CDR3: TGCAGTGCTAGAGATTTTGGCCTCAAAGAGACCCAGTACTTC.

This clonotype has only a few counts. The rearrangement links TRBV7-9 to TRBJ2-5; TRBD2 matches at 7 bases. Germline loops: CDR1 SEHNR, CDR2 FQNEAQ (reference sequence). V trimming: 4 bases; J trimming: 5 bases; junction bases outside the gene matches: 13. The CDR3 is 16 residues long. The CDR3 sequence: CASSSPRGLTTETQYF. In DNA form, the CDR3 reads TGTGCCAGCAGCTCCCCTCGGGGACTAACTACCGAGACCCAGTACTTC.

The chain is built from TRBV5-1 and TRBJ1-6, with D perhaps matching TRBD1 (5 bases). CDR3 length: 17 residues. V was shortened by 4 bases and J by 0 bases, with 14 bases between the two germline ends. Germline values: CDR1 SGHRS, CDR2 YFSETQ. CDR3 in amino acids: CASSPRQPGSYNSPLHF. In nucleotides, the CDR3 is TGCGCCAGCAGCCCTCGACAGCCGGGCTCCTATAATTCACCCCTCCACTTT. Using reference TRBV5-1 and TRBJ1-6 for the parts outside the CDR3, the full variable domain is KAGVTQTPRYLIKTRGQQVTLSCSPISGHRSVSWYQQTPGQGLQFLFEYFSETQRNKGNFPGRFSGRQFSNSRSEMNVSTLELGDSALYLCASSPRQPGSYNSPLHFGNGTRLTVT.

On this clonotype: A single base separates this from a much larger clone, so it may be a read error. The chain recombines TRBV6-1 with TRBJ2-5; 9 bases agree with TRBD1. The CDR3 contains 14 residues. CDR1 is MNHNS and CDR2 is SASEGT in the germline V gene. Unmatched junction bases numbered 12, after V lost 5 bases and J lost 11 bases. The CDR3 reads CASSPGTGWNEQYF. CDR3 DNA: TGTGCCAGCAGTCCCGGGACAGGGTGGAATGAGCAGTACTTC.

The chain combines TRBV20-1 with TRBJ1-6; 7 positions agree with TRBD1. The trim removed 3 bases at V and 3 bases at J, leaving 11 bases unmatched. CDR3 length: 17 amino acids. CDR1 DFQATT and CDR2 SNEGSKA come from the germline V gene (reference sequence). CDR3 in DNA: TGCAGTGCTAGGGGGACAGCCGGGGGCCTCTATAATTCACCCCTCCACTTT. Its protein is CSARGTAGGLYNSPLHF.

This clonotype turned up a few times. The V call is TRBV30, the J call TRBJ1-2, with 7 bases lining up with TRBD1. Per germline, CDR1 GTSNPN and CDR2 SVGIG (reference sequence). This CDR3 contains 15 residues. The trim removed 2 bases at V and 6 bases at J, leaving 12 bases unmatched. The CDR3 loop reads CAWSRGSTGYNGYTF. In nucleotides, the CDR3 is TGTGCCTGGAGTAGGGGTTCGACAGGGTATAATGGCTACACCTTC.

This chain uses TRBV7-2 with TRBJ1-1; D gene ambiguous. The V end was cut by 5 bases, the J end by 0 bases, with 16 bases between. Germline V gene lookup returns CDR1 SGHTA and CDR2 FQGNSA. The CDR3 is 16 amino acids. The CDR3 bases are TGTGCCAGCAGCCGGGTCTCCGCTTCTCTGAACACTGAAGCTTTCTTT. Encoded protein: CASSRVSASLNTEAFF.

This chain links TRBV6-6 with TRBJ2-5; 7 positions agree with TRBD2. The V segment lost 2 bases and the J segment 6 bases; nucleotides outside the gene matches: 6. CDR3 size: 14 residues. Per germline, CDR1 MNHNY and CDR2 SVGAGI (reference sequence). CDR3 bases: TGTGCCAGCAGTTACGGGACTACCACGCAGACCCAGTACTTC. It encodes CASSYGTTTQTQYF.

The V gene is TRBV5-8, the J gene TRBJ2-3; 11 bases align to TRBD1. Germline V gives CDR1 SGHTS, CDR2 YDEGEE. V dropped 4 bases and J dropped 2; count of bases not matched to a gene: 9. The CDR3 is 17 residues long. This chain's CDR3 is CASSPGQGARFTDTQYF. CDR3 nucleotide sequence: TGTGCCAGCAGCCCCGGACAGGGGGCAAGATTCACAGATACGCAGTATTTT.

The chain uses TRBV5-1 and TRBJ1-5; D is possibly TRBD1 (6 bases). Trimming pared 0 bases from V and 6 bases from J, leaving 13 bases between. Germline V lookup: CDR1 SGHRS, CDR2 YFSETQ. The CDR3 covers 15 residues. The CDR3 reads CASSLAGGQGQPQHF. The CDR3 nucleotides read TGCGCCAGCAGCTTGGCGGGGGGGCAGGGTCAGCCCCAGCATTTT.

The gene calls are TRBV20-1 and TRBJ2-4, with TRBD2 identical over 8 bases. In germline, CDR1 is DFQATT, CDR2 SNEGSKA (reference sequence). This CDR3 has 13 amino acids. Trimming removed 4 bases from V and 6 bases from J; junction bases left unmatched: 5. CDR3 region: CSATPGLGNIQYF. Here the CDR3 DNA reads TGCAGTGCTACTCCGGGACTAGGAAACATTCAGTACTTC.